Listed below are T cell receptor beta chains from one sample, sequenced in a study of cytomegalovirus exposure and HLA in healthy donors. Repertoires were generated with immunoSEQ multiplex PCR, while TCRdb's copy carries only in-frame clones and drops some. This sample has approximately 130,000 clones, with around four fifths found just once. Specimen: PBMCs. These receptors were taken from a man aged 35-49 years in good health and CMV-seronegative. Both conserved end residues are part of each CDR3. D genes are given only for firm matches. Only some rows state a clone size, as once, few, many or a class for expanded clones.

J,D,size,V,DNA,CDR3
TRBJ2-7,.,.,TRBV4-3,TGCGCCAGCAGCCAAGTGGGCGAGACCTACGAGCAGTACTTC,CASSQVGETYEQYF
TRBJ1-1,TRBD1,.,TRBV5-1,TGCGCCAGCAGCGTACAGGGGACTGAAGCTTTCTTT,CASSVQGTEAFF
TRBJ1-2,TRBD1,.,TRBV25-1,TGTGCCAGCCATCTGCCGGGACAGGGTGAAAACTATGGCTACACCTTC,CASHLPGQGENYGYTF
TRBJ2-7,TRBD1,once,TRBV29-1,TGCAGCGTGGGGACAGGGAACTACGAGCAGTACTTC,CSVGTGNYEQYF
TRBJ2-3,TRBD2,.,TRBV29-1,TGCAGCGTTGGAGGTCTAGCGGGAGGGCCGGGGAACACAGATACGCAGTATTTT,CSVGGLAGGPGNTDTQYF
TRBJ1-1,TRBD1,.,TRBV11-2,TGTGCCAGCAGCAATACCGGGACAGACACTGAAGCTTTCTTT,CASSNTGTDTEAFF
TRBJ1-1,.,.,TRBV29-1,TGCAGCTTCCAGGTTGGGGCAGGGAACACTGAAGCTTTCTTT,CSFQVGAGNTEAFF
TRBJ2-7,.,.,TRBV2,TGTGCCAGCAGTGAACGGACAAATGCCTACGAGCAGTACTTC,CASSERTNAYEQYF
TRBJ2-2,.,.,TRBV21-1,TGTGCCAGCAGCAAAGTGACTAGCGGGAGACAAGGACTAAACACCGGGGAGCTGTTTTTT,CASSKVTSGRQGLNTGELFF
TRBJ1-2,.,few,TRBV6-1,TGTGCCAGCAGTGAATTGACAAACTATGGCTACACCTTC,CASSELTNYGYTF
TRBJ1-6,.,.,TRBV27,TGTGCCAGCAGTTTATCGAGCGAGAGCTCCTATAATTCACCCCTCCACTTT,CASSLSSESSYNSPLHF
TRBJ1-5,TRBD1,once,TRBV27,TGTGCCAGCAAAGGGACAGGTTGGAATCAGCCCCAGCATTTT,CASKGTGWNQPQHF
TRBJ2-1,TRBD1,.,TRBV7-2,TGTGCCAGCAGCTTGGTCGGGACAGAGTTAAACAATGAGCAGTTCTTC,CASSLVGTELNNEQFF
TRBJ2-7,TRBD2,once,TRBV2,TGTGCCAGCAGGGGGAGCGGGAGATCCTACGAGCAGTACTTC,CASRGSGRSYEQYF
TRBJ2-7,TRBD2,few,TRBV27,TGTGCCAGCAGTTCCGCCGGACTAGCGGGGGTACCCTACGAGCAGTACTTC,CASSSAGLAGVPYEQYF
TRBJ2-7,.,.,TRBV7-3,TGTGCCAGCAGCACTTGGGCGGGGGCCGACGAGCAGTACTTC,CASSTWAGADEQYF
TRBJ1-4,.,.,TRBV30,TGTGCCTGGAAGGGGAGGCCTGAAAAACTGTTTTTT,CAWKGRPEKLFF
TRBJ1-5,TRBD1,.,TRBV5-1,TGCGCCAGCAGCCCAGGACAGGGCAATCAGCCCCAGCATTTT,CASSPGQGNQPQHF
TRBJ1-4,TRBD1,.,TRBV5-4,TGTGCCAGCAGCTTCGACAGGGGGGATGAAAAACTGTTTTTT,CASSFDRGDEKLFF
TRBJ2-2,.,.,TRBV19,TGTGCCAGTAGTATAGACGCGAACACCGGGGAGCTGTTTTTT,CASSIDANTGELFF
TRBJ1-2,.,.,TRBV29-1,TGCAGCACCGCCATACAACTAGATGCCTATGGCTACACCTTC,CSTAIQLDAYGYTF
TRBJ1-2,.,.,TRBV28,TGTGCCAGCAGCCTAGGGGGGGGAGCGTTAGGCTACACCTTC,CASSLGGGALGYTF
TRBJ1-1,.,once,TRBV7-2,TGTGCCAGCAGCCGAGGGCGGGGGACGCCAGGGGCTGAAGCTTTCTTT,CASSRGRGTPGAEAFF